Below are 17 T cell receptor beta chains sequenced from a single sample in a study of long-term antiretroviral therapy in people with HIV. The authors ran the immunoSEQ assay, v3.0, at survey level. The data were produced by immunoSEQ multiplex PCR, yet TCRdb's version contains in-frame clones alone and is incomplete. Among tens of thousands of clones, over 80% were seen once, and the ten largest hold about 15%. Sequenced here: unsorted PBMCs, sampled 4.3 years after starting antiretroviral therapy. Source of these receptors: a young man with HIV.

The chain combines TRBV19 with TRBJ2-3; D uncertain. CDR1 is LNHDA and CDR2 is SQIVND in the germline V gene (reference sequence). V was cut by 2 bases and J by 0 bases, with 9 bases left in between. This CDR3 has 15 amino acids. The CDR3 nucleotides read TGTGCCAGTAGTATAATGGGTACTAGCACAGATACGCAGTATTTT. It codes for CASSIMGTSTDTQYF.

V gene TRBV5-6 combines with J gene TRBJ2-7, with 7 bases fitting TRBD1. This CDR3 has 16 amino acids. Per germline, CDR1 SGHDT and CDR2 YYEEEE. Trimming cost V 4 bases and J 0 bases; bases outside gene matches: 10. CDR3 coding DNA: TGTGCCAGCAGCCAACTACTACAGGGGAGCTCCTACGAGCAGTACTTC. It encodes CASSQLLQGSSYEQYF.

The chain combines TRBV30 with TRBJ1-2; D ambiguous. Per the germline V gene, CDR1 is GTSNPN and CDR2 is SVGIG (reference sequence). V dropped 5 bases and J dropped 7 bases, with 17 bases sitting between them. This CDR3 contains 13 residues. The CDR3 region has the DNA TGTGCCTGGCAGTCCCCGGGCATGGGTGGCTACACCTTC. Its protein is CAWQSPGMGGYTF.

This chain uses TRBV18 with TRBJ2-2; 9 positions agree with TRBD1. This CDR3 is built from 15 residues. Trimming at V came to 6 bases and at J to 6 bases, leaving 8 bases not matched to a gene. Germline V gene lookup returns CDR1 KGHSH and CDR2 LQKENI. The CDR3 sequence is CASSGGQGIPGELFF. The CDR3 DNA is TGTGCCAGCTCTGGAGGACAGGGGATACCCGGGGAGCTGTTTTTT.

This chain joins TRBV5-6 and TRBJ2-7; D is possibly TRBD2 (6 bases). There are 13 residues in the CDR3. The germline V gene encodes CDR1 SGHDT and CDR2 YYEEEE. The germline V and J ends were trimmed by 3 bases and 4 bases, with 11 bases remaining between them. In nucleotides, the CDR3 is TGTGCCAGCAGCTCAGGGACTGGTTACGAGCAGTACTTC. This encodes CASSSGTGYEQYF.

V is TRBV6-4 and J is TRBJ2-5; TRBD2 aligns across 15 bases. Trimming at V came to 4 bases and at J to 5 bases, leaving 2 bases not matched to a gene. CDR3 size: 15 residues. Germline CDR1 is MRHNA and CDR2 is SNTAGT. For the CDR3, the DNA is TGTGCCAGCAGTGGGACTAGCGGGGGGGCCGAGACCCAGTACTTC. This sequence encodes CASSGTSGGAETQYF.

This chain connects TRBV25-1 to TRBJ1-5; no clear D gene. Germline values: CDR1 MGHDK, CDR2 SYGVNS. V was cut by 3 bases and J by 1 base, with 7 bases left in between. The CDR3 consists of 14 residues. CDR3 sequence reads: CASSDSSSNQPQHF. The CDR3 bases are TGTGCCAGCAGTGATTCTTCAAGCAATCAGCCCCAGCATTTT.

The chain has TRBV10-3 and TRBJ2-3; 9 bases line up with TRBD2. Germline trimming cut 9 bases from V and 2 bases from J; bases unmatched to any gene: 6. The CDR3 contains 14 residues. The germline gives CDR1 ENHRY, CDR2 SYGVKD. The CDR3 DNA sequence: TGTGCCATAGTAGCGGGGGCCACCACAGATACGCAGTATTTT. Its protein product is CAIVAGATTDTQYF.

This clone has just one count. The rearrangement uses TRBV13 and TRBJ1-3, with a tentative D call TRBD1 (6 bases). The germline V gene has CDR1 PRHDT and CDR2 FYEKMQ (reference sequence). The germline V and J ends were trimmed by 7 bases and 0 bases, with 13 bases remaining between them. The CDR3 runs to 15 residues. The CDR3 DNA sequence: TGTGCCAGCAACACCCAGGGGTTCTCTGGAAACACCATATATTTT. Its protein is CASNTQGFSGNTIYF.

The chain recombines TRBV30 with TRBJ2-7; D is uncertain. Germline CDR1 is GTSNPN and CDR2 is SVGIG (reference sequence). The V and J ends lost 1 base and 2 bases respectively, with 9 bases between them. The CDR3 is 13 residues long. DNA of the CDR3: TGTGCCTGGAGTGACAAGTTGGCCTACGAGCAGTACTTC. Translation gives CAWSDKLAYEQYF.

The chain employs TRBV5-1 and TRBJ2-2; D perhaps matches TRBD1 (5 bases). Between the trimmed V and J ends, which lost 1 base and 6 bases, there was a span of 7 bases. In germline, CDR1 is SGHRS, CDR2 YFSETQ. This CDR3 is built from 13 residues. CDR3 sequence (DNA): TGCGCCAGCAGCTTGTCAGGGCCCGGGGAGCTGTTTTTT. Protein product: CASSLSGPGELFF.

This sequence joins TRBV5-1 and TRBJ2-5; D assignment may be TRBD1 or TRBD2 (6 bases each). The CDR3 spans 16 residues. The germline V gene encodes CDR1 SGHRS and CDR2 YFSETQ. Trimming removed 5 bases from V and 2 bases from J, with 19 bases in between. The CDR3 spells CASSGGGTRSQETQYF. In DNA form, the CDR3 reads TGCGCCAGCAGTGGAGGGGGGACGCGCTCTCAAGAGACCCAGTACTTC.

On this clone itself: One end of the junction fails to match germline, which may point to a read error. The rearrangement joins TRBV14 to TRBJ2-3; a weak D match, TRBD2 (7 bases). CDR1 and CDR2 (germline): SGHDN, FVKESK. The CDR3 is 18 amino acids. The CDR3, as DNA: TGTGCCAGCAGCCAAGCACCAGGACGGGGGGACATCACATATACGCAGTATTTT. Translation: CASSQAPGRGDITYTQYF. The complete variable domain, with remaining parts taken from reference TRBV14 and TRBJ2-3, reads EAGVTQFPSHSVIEKGQTVTLRCDPISGHDNLYWYRRVMGKEIKFLLHFVKESKQDESGMPNNRFLAERTGGTYSTLKVQPAELEDSGVYFCASSQAPGRGDITYTQYFGPGTRLTVL.

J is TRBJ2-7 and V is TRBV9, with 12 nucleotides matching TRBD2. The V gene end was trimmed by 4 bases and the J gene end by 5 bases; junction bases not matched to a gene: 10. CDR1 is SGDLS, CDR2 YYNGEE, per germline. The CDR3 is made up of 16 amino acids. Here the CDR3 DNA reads TGTGCCAGCAGCCCATGGACTAGCGGGGACCCCCACGAGCAGTACTTC. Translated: CASSPWTSGDPHEQYF.

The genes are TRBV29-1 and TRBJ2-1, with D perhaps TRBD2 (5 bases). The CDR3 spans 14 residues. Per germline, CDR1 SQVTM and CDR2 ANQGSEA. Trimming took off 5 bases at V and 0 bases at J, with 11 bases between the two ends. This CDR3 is CSVRGISSYNEQFF. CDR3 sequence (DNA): TGCAGCGTTCGGGGAATTAGCTCCTACAATGAGCAGTTCTTC.

CDR3 in DNA: TGTGCCAGCACTCGGGGAGATACGCAGTATTTT. It codes for CASTRGDTQYF. The chain joins TRBV11-2 to TRBJ2-3; tentative D call: TRBD2 (5 bases). Germline loops: CDR1 SGHAT, CDR2 FQNNGV. V was trimmed by 7 bases and J by 5 bases, leaving 7 bases between them. This CDR3 has 11 amino acids.

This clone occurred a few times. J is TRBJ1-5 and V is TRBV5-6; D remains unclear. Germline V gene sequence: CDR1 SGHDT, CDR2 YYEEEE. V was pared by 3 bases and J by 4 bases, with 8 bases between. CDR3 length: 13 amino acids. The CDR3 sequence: CASSSFGNQPQHF. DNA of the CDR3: TGTGCCAGCAGCTCCTTTGGTAATCAGCCCCAGCATTTT. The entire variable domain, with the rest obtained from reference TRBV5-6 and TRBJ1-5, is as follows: DAGVTQSPTHLIKTRGQQVTLRCSPKSGHDTVSWYQQALGQGPQFIFQYYEEEERQRGNFPDRFSGHQFPNYSSELNVNALLLGDSALYLCASSSFGNQPQHFGDGTRLSIL.